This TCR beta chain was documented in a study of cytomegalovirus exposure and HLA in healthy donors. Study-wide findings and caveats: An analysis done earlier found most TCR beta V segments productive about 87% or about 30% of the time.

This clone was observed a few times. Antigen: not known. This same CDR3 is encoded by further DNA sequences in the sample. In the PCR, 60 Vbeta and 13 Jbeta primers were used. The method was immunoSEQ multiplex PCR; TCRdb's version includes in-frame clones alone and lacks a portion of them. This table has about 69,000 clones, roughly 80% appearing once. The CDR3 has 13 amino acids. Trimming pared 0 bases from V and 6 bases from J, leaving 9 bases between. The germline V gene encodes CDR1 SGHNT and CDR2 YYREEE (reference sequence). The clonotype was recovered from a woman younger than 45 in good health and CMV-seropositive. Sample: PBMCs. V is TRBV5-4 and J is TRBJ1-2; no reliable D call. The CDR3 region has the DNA TGTGCCAGCAGCTTGGCCGGAGTAGATGGCTACACCTTC. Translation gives CASSLAGVDGYTF.